Listed here are 26 T cell receptor beta chains from one sample, sequenced in a study of prognosis after radiotherapy for stage I lung cancer. Using two-round multiplex PCR, the authors amplified TCR beta CDR3 from genomic DNA. It was primers specific to each TRBV and TRBJ gene that first-round PCR used. MiXCR, run by TCRdb on the multiplex PCR reads, gives a single entry per CDR3 protein. Of some 14,000 distinct CDR3 sequences listed, 25% to 30% are singletons. The material sequenced was PBMCs, taken before or after stereotactic body radiation therapy (not recorded which). These receptors originate from a donor over 45 with non-small cell lung cancer.

This clonotype was counted at least ten times. The chain has TRBV20-1 and TRBJ2-3; TRBD2 matches at 12 bases. V lost 0 bases to trimming and J lost 0 bases; unmatched junction nucleotides: 4. The CDR3 has 17 amino acids. Germline CDR1 reads DFQATT; CDR2 reads SNEGSKA (reference sequence). DNA of the CDR3: TGCAGTGCTAGAGATCCTAGCGGGGGGGCTAGCACAGATACGCAGTATTTT. It codes for CSARDPSGGASTDTQYF.

The rearrangement links TRBV7-2 to TRBJ2-7; TRBD1 agrees at 8 bases. CDR1 and CDR2 (germline): SGHTA, FQGNSA. This CDR3 is 14 amino acids long. V lost 5 bases to trimming and J lost 5 bases; unmatched junction nucleotides: 8. CDR3 residues: CASSVTGTGNEQYF. CDR3 coding DNA: TGTGCCAGCAGCGTCACCGGGACAGGTAACGAGCAGTACTTC.

A remark on this clonotype: The junction departs from the called germline gene at one end, perhaps through a read error. The chain employs TRBV27 and TRBJ1-4; tentative D call: TRBD1 (6 bases). Germline assignment: CDR1 MNHEY and CDR2 SMNVEV (reference sequence). This CDR3 has 13 residues. CDR3: CARSLSWRGRLFF. CDR3 nucleotides: TGTGCCAGAAGTTTATCGTGGAGGGGGAGACTGTTTTTT.

This clonotype was detected ten times or more. The chain is built from TRBV3-1 and TRBJ2-1; 7 nucleotides align to TRBD1. This CDR3 spans 13 amino acids. The germline V gene encodes CDR1 LGHDT and CDR2 YNNKEL (reference sequence). The J segment lost 6 bases and the V segment lost 5 bases, leaving 4 bases of the junction unmatched. The CDR3 reads CASSKAGGNEQFF. The DNA for the CDR3 is TGTGCCAGCAGCAAGGCAGGGGGCAATGAGCAGTTCTTC.

In this sample, this clonotype is medium-sized. This sequence joins TRBV30 and TRBJ1-6; no definite D call. Germline loops: CDR1 GTSNPN, CDR2 SVGIG (reference sequence). V was shortened by 4 bases and J by 14 bases, with 12 bases between the two germline ends. The length of the CDR3 is 11 residues. The CDR3 region is CAWTAGFALHF. CDR3 nucleotide sequence: TGTGCCTGGACGGCGGGCTTTGCCCTCCACTTT.

To note about this clonotype: A much bigger clone sits one base away, suggesting this may be a read error. J is TRBJ1-1 and V is TRBV6-4; D ambiguous. This CDR3 spans 13 amino acids. Germline V gene data show CDR1 as MRHNA and CDR2 as SNTAGT. The DNA for the CDR3 is TGTACCAGCAGTACGACGGAGAACACTGAAGCTTTCTTT. Translated: CTSSTTENTEAFF.

In this sample, this clonotype is medium-sized. This chain connects TRBV28 to TRBJ2-5; D might be TRBD2 (6 bases). The CDR3 covers 13 residues. V shed 2 bases and J shed 5 bases, with 9 bases lying between them. Germline CDR1 and CDR2: MDHEN and SYDVKM. The CDR3 protein is CASSLIGRETQYF. DNA of the CDR3: TGTGCCAGCAGTTTAATAGGGAGGGAGACCCAGTACTTC.

As regards this clonotype: A clone one base away is much larger, so this may be a read error. The chain links TRBV5-6 to TRBJ2-7; D remains unclear. Germline V gene sequence: CDR1 SGHDT, CDR2 YYEEEE. The germline V and J ends were trimmed by 0 bases and 2 bases, with 6 bases remaining between them. CDR3 length: 13 residues. The CDR3 here is CASSLAVAYEQYF. CDR3 coding DNA: TGTGCCAGCAGCTTGGCCGTGGCCTACGAGCAGTACTTC.

By its share, this clonotype is medium-sized. The chain uses TRBV9 and TRBJ1-6, with 9 positions matching TRBD1. The trim removed 2 bases at V and 7 bases at J, leaving 4 bases unmatched. The CDR3 is 15 amino acids. Germline lookup yields CDR1 SGDLS and CDR2 YYNGEE. The CDR3 DNA reads as TGTGCCAGCAGCGTCCTTGGGACAGGGAATTCACCCCTCCACTTT. This sequence encodes CASSVLGTGNSPLHF.

By share of the sample, this clonotype is medium-sized (0.01 to 0.1%). The genes are TRBV28 and TRBJ2-3, with a weak D call TRBD1 (6 bases). Trimming took 6 bases from V and 1 from J, leaving 8 bases between them. This CDR3 comprises 13 residues. CDR1 and CDR2 from the germline V gene are MDHEN and SYDVKM. For the CDR3, the DNA is TGTGCCAGCAGGACAGGAGGCACAGATACGCAGTATTTT. Translated: CASRTGGTDTQYF.

This clonotype was found many times. This chain links TRBV7-6 with TRBJ1-2; D ambiguous. The ends were cut back, 1 base at V and 3 bases at J, with 6 bases in the middle. Germline assignment: CDR1 SGHVS and CDR2 FNYEAQ. This CDR3 has 13 residues. CDR3 sequence: CASSLGYDYGYTF. As DNA, the CDR3 is TGTGCCAGCAGCTTAGGGTATGACTATGGCTACACCTTC.

About this clonotype itself: The junction does not match germline at one end; this may be a read error. This sequence joins TRBV6-2 or TRBV6-3 and TRBJ2-2; D assignment may be TRBD1 or TRBD2 (5 bases each). CDR1 MNHEY and CDR2 SVGEGT come from the germline V gene. The CDR3 consists of 16 residues. CDR3 in DNA: TGTGCCAGCAAAGCACAATCTTCAGGGATCACCGGGGAACTGTTTTTT. It is translated as CASKAQSSGITGELFF.

This clonotype turned up a few times. A read error is possible here, since a much larger clone lies one base away. The gene calls are TRBV7-9 and TRBJ2-5, with 12 nucleotides matching TRBD1. There are 17 residues in the CDR3. V was pared by 5 bases and J by 5 bases, with 12 bases of the junction left unmatched. CDR1 and CDR2 from the germline V gene are SEHNR and FQNEAQ (reference sequence). The CDR3 DNA reads TGTGCCAGCAGCGGCCGGGACAGGGGGCGCGGTGGGGAGACCCAGTACTTC. It specifies CASSGRDRGRGGETQYF. The full variable domain, with the rest looked up from reference TRBV7-9 and TRBJ2-5, is DTGVSQNPRHKITKRGQNVTFRCDPISEHNRLYWYRQTLGQGPEFLTYFQNEAQLEKSRLLSDRFSAERPKGSFSTLEIQRTEQGDSAMYLCASSGRDRGRGGETQYFGPGTRLLVL.

Comment on this clonotype: An end of the junction does not agree with germline; a read error may underlie this. The V and J genes are TRBV28 and TRBJ2-3; possible D gene TRBD2, 5 bases. Per germline, CDR1 MDHEN and CDR2 SYDVKM. CDR3 length equals 16 residues. In nucleotides, the CDR3 is TGTGCCAGCAGTTCCCACACTAGTATCCACACGGGTACGAAGTATTTT. Translating gives CASSSHTSIHTGTKYF. The entire variable domain, with the rest obtained from reference TRBV28 and TRBJ2-3, is as follows: DVKVTQSSRYLVKRTGEKVFLECVQDMDHENMFWYRQDPGLGLRLIYFSYDVKMKEKGDIPEGYSVSREKKERFSLILESASTNQTSMYLCASSSHTSIHTGTKYFGPGTRLTVL.

This clonotype is medium-sized within its sample. CDR3 nucleotide sequence: TGTGCCAGCAAAGCACAATCTTCAGGGAGCACCGGGGAGCTGTTTTTT. It yields the protein CASKAQSSGSTGELFF. This chain links TRBV6-1 with TRBJ2-2; perhaps D is TRBD1 or TRBD2 (5 bases each). This CDR3 has 16 residues. Trimming stripped 7 bases from V and 4 bases from J, with 19 bases between. Germline V gene data show CDR1 as MNHNS and CDR2 as SASEGT.

This clonotype was detected ten times or more. This chain uses TRBV4-1 with TRBJ1-2; D possibly corresponds to TRBD1 (5 bases). The CDR3 sequence is 16 residues long. Germline values: CDR1 MGHRA, CDR2 YSYEKL. Deletions cut 0 bases from V and 4 bases from J, with 15 bases between. The CDR3 region has the DNA TGCGCCAGCAGCCAAGAAGGCGGGGCCAGGTCCTATGGCTACACCTTC. Translation gives CASSQEGGARSYGYTF.

This clonotype is medium-sized by share. This chain connects TRBV11-3 to TRBJ2-1; TRBD1 aligns across 10 bases. The CDR3 contains 14 residues. V lost 1 base to trimming and J lost 8 bases; unmatched junction nucleotides: 2. Germline loops: CDR1 SGHNT, CDR2 YENEEA. The CDR3 sequence is CASSLGQGAYEQFF. CDR3 nucleotides: TGTGCCAGCAGCTTAGGACAGGGGGCCTATGAGCAGTTCTTC.

With regard to this clonotype: This is likely an artifact of a read error, given a far larger clone one base away. The genes are TRBV6-5 and TRBJ2-5; 15 bases are a match to TRBD2. The CDR3 sequence is 20 residues long. Germline V lookup: CDR1 MNHEY, CDR2 SVGAGI. Trimming at V came to 5 bases and at J to 4 bases, leaving 17 bases not matched to a gene. DNA for the CDR3: TGTGCCAGCAGTGGGGCGGGACTAGCGGGGGGCCACCAAGATTTAGAGACCCAGTACTTC. It specifies CASSGAGLAGGHQDLETQYF.

This clonotype was recorded only once. With a far larger clone one base away, a read error is the likely cause. The chain recombines TRBV6-8 with TRBJ1-3; no definite D call. The V and J ends lost 6 bases and 1 base respectively, with 13 bases between them. The germline gives CDR1 MNHGY, CDR2 SAAAGT. The CDR3 runs to 15 residues. DNA for the CDR3: TGTGCCAGCAGAGAGGACGGTAGATCTGGAAACACCATATATTTT. It yields the protein CASREDGRSGNTIYF.

Notes on this clonotype: It differs at one base from a far larger clone, so likely a read error. The genes are TRBV6-4 and TRBJ2-3; tentatively, D is TRBD2 (5 bases). The ends were cut back, 5 bases at V and 4 bases at J, with 22 bases in the middle. Looked up from germline, CDR1 is MRHNA and CDR2 is SNTAGT. The CDR3 totals 17 residues. In DNA, the CDR3 is TGTGCCAGCAGTCCTCGCAGCGGCAGGTGGATTCCAGATACGCAGTATTTT. Translating it yields CASSPRSGRWIPDTQYF.

The table lists this clonotype with many counts. The V call is TRBV7-6, the J call TRBJ2-7; D not resolved. CDR3 size: 13 residues. Germline CDR1 is SGHVS and CDR2 is FNYEAQ. V was cut by 1 base and J by 2 bases, with 6 bases left in between. CDR3 DNA: TGTGCCAGCAGCTTAGAAACGACCTACGAGCAGTACTTC. Translated: CASSLETTYEQYF.

This clonotype showed up many times. This chain connects TRBV20-1 to TRBJ1-2, with TRBD1 matching over 8 bases. In germline, CDR1 is DFQATT, CDR2 SNEGSKA (reference sequence). V was pared by 6 bases and J by 6 bases, with 9 bases of the junction left unmatched. The CDR3 is made up of 13 amino acids. The CDR3 DNA reads as TGCAGTGCCTCAGGGGGCGCTACACATGGCTACACCTTC. This translates into CSASGGATHGYTF.

This clonotype was found many times. The J gene is TRBJ2-2, the V gene TRBV20-1; the D gene is possibly TRBD1 (6 bases). This CDR3 is 13 amino acids long. From germline, CDR1 is DFQATT and CDR2 SNEGSKA (reference sequence). V was pared by 6 bases and J by 1 base, with 9 bases between. The CDR3 is CSALGQNTGELFF. Here the CDR3 DNA reads TGCAGTGCCCTGGGACAGAACACCGGGGAGCTGTTTTTT.

A remark on this clonotype: The junction and the germline gene differ at one end; a read error may be behind it. The V gene is TRBV7-2, the J gene TRBJ2-2; D possibly corresponds to TRBD2 (5 bases). The CDR3 length is 16 residues. Germline V gives CDR1 SGHTA, CDR2 FQGNSA. This chain's CDR3 is CAGSLRVDANTGELFF. The CDR3 DNA reads as TGTGCCGGCAGCCTGAGGGTGGACGCGAACACCGGGGAGCTGTTTTTT.

This clonotype is a singleton in its sample. This likely came from a read error, as a far larger clone is one base away. The chain has TRBV6-2 or TRBV6-3 and TRBJ2-1; TRBD2 agrees at 8 bases. Unmatched junction bases numbered 10, after V lost 5 bases and J lost 10 bases. The CDR3 runs 14 residues. Germline V gene data show CDR1 as MNHEY and CDR2 as SVGEGT. CDR3 in amino acids: CASSEIAGLNEQFF. CDR3 coding DNA: TGTGCCAGCAGTGAAATAGCGGGATTGAACGAGCAGTTCTTC.

This chain links TRBV29-1 with TRBJ2-1; TRBD1 is a possible D gene (6 bases). The CDR3 runs to 16 residues. CDR1 is SQVTM and CDR2 is ANQGSEA in the germline V gene. V lost 3 bases and J lost 2, with 17 bases in between. The CDR3 DNA sequence: TGCAGCGTTGAGGGGGATCCCAGGGGAGCCTACAATGAGCAGTTCTTC. Its protein product is CSVEGDPRGAYNEQFF.